This T cell receptor (beta chain) was identified in a study of shared clonotypes between healthy human individuals. The table came from immunoSEQ multiplex PCR; TCRdb's copy has only in-frame clones and leaves some out. The sample yields some 1,400,000 clones, roughly 96% seen once. The CDR3 extends over 14 amino acids. V trimming: 4 bases; J trimming: 4 bases; junction bases outside the gene matches: 4. Germline loops: CDR1 SEHNR, CDR2 FQNEAQ (reference sequence). This sequence originates from a man aged 25-45 years in good health. The sample taken for sequencing was naive CD4+ T cells sorted from blood. Subset reported: CD45RA+ positively selected. This sequence joins TRBV7-9 and TRBJ1-1; 9 positions match TRBD1. CDR3 residues: CASSYRGHGTEAFF. DNA of the CDR3: TGTGCCAGCAGCTACAGGGGGCACGGCACTGAAGCTTTCTTT.